A selection of T cell receptor beta chains follows, all from one sample in a study of Ad26.COV2.S vaccination and SARS-CoV-2 variants. TCRdb's copy holds only in-frame clones and misses some; the assay was immunoSEQ multiplex PCR. Here the sample spans about 330,000 clones, roughly 90% being singletons. The material was peripheral blood, obtained in a trial of Ad26.COV2.S vaccine versus placebo. These receptors were taken from a person aged 18-65 years who received the Ad26.COV2.S COVID-19 vaccine or a placebo. Each CDR3 is given with its conserved first and last residue. The D gene is left open where the match is weak. Size tells how often a clone was seen (once, few, many) or the class of an expanded clone, and some rows leave it out.

>TRBJ1-3|NA|17|TRBV5-4|NA
CASSLVISGTSGNTIYF
>TRBJ1-2|NA|12|TRBV19|NA
CASRTGAYGYTF
>TRBJ2-7|NA|12|TRBV6-6|NA
CASSRVQGEQYF
>TRBJ1-3|NA|19|TRBV28|NA
CASRENGHNLPYSGNTIYF
>TRBJ1-2|TRBD1|16|TRBV5-1|NA
CASSLEGQGTNYGYTF
>TRBJ1-6|NA|15|TRBV5-6|few
CASSLGPTLNSPLHF
>TRBJ2-1|NA|14|TRBV18|NA
CASSPAGAYNEQFF
>TRBJ1-5|NA|14|TRBV2|NA
CASSEAWGRQPQHF
>TRBJ2-5|NA|15|TRBV9|NA
CASTRDLDREETQYF
>TRBJ1-2|TRBD1|16|TRBV15|NA
CATSRDQGASWYGYTF
>TRBJ1-1|NA|16|TRBV5-6|NA
CASSLLVETGNTEAFF
>TRBJ2-2|NA|12|TRBV12-3/TRBV12-4|NA
CASRDSTGELFF
>TRBJ1-1|NA|16|TRBV27|NA
CASRTPSRGMNTEAFF
>TRBJ1-2|NA|14|TRBV28|NA
CASRGPKLNYGYTF
>TRBJ2-5|NA|15|TRBV7-7|NA
CASSLGPELQETQYF
>TRBJ2-7|TRBD1|15|TRBV27|NA
CASSLRSGGPYEQYF
>TRBJ2-1|NA|14|TRBV11-2|NA
CASSLSYLASTEFF